Presented here are 8 T cell receptor beta chains from one specimen sequenced in a study of T cell repertoires in cytomegalovirus infection. TCRdb independently ran MiXCR on the reads; one entry per CDR3 protein. The sample holds about 260,000 distinct CDR3 sequences; around 15% are singletons and the top ten take 8.5% to 10%. Sequenced: PBMCs. These receptors came from a human donor in good health (CMV status not recorded). Some clones in this sample may be carry-over from other donors' samples.

The chain couples TRBV6-2 or TRBV6-3 to TRBJ1-1; unclear D gene. V gave up 4 bases and J gave up 4 bases, with 10 bases separating them. This CDR3 has 13 amino acids. Germline CDR1 MNHEY, CDR2 SVGEGT. DNA of the CDR3: TGTGCCAGCAGTTCTGGGTGGCCCACTGAAGCTTTCTTT. Amino acid sequence: CASSSGWPTEAFF.

This clonotype has ten or more counts. The chain recombines TRBV7-2 with TRBJ2-1, with a tentative D call TRBD2 (6 bases). Trimming took off 0 bases at V and 5 bases at J, with 8 bases between the two ends. CDR1 is SGHTA and CDR2 is FQGNSA in the germline V gene. There are 14 residues in the CDR3. The chain's CDR3 is CASSLAGLNNEQFF. CDR3 bases: TGTGCCAGCAGCTTAGCGGGACTCAACAATGAGCAGTTCTTC.

This CDR3 is CASSEAAIYGYTF. CDR3 nucleotides: TGTGCCAGCAGTGAAGCCGCCATATATGGCTACACCTTC. This chain links TRBV25-1 with TRBJ1-2, with D hard to call. The V end lost 2 bases, the J end lost 5 bases, and 9 bases lay between the germline ends. The germline V gene has CDR1 MGHDK and CDR2 SYGVNS. The CDR3 totals 13 residues.

This clonotype was detected only a few times. The chain carries TRBV24-1 and TRBJ2-1; TRBD2 matches at 11 bases. V dropped 9 bases and J dropped 4; count of bases not matched to a gene: 13. The CDR3 spans 17 residues. Germline V gene lookup returns CDR1 KGHDR and CDR2 SFDVKD. The CDR3 protein is CATGKKGLAGTYNEQFF. In nucleotides, the CDR3 is TGTGCCACCGGAAAGAAAGGACTAGCGGGCACTTACAATGAGCAGTTCTTC.

This clonotype was found many times. The rearrangement links TRBV11-2 to TRBJ2-2, with unresolved D. This CDR3 is built from 15 residues. V lost 5 bases and J 2 bases, leaving 12 bases between the germline ends. CDR1 SGHAT and CDR2 FQNNGV come from the germline V gene. CDR3 in amino acids: CASSPVRQNTGELFF. Here the CDR3 DNA reads TGTGCCAGCAGCCCCGTCCGGCAAAACACCGGGGAGCTGTTTTTT.

This clonotype was observed at least ten times. This rearrangement joins TRBV7-9 to TRBJ1-2; D uncertain. Germline assignment: CDR1 SEHNR and CDR2 FQNEAQ (reference sequence). V lost 2 bases and J lost 6, with 10 bases in between. The CDR3 runs to 13 residues. The CDR3 DNA follows: TGTGCCAGCAGCTTAACCTCCGCGGATGGCTACACCTTC. Amino acid sequence: CASSLTSADGYTF.

This clonotype occurred many times. The rearrangement links TRBV12-3 or TRBV12-4 to TRBJ2-1, with TRBD1 matching 8 bases. This CDR3 contains 15 residues. The junction had 11 bases not matched to a gene; V was cut back by 6 bases and J by 7 bases. CDR3 residues: CASRPRTGIRNEQFF. The CDR3 DNA sequence: TGTGCCAGCAGACCCCGGACAGGGATACGGAATGAGCAGTTCTTC.

At least ten counts were recorded for this clonotype. This chain joins TRBV5-4 and TRBJ2-5; 9 nucleotides align to TRBD2. The CDR3 runs 16 residues. V gave up 5 bases and J gave up 7 bases; unmatched junction bases: 15. Germline V CDR1 and CDR2: SGHNT, YYREEE (reference sequence). CDR3 region: CASRTERGASTRTQYF. The DNA for the CDR3 is TGTGCCAGCAGAACCGAGCGGGGGGCCTCCACTAGGACCCAGTACTTC. Looking up the rest from reference TRBV5-4 and TRBJ2-5 gives the full variable domain: ETGVTQSPTHLIKTRGQQVTLRCSSQSGHNTVSWYQQALGQGPQFIFQYYREEENGRGNFPPRFSGLQFPNYSSELNVNALELDDSALYLCASRTERGASTRTQYFGPGTRLLVL.